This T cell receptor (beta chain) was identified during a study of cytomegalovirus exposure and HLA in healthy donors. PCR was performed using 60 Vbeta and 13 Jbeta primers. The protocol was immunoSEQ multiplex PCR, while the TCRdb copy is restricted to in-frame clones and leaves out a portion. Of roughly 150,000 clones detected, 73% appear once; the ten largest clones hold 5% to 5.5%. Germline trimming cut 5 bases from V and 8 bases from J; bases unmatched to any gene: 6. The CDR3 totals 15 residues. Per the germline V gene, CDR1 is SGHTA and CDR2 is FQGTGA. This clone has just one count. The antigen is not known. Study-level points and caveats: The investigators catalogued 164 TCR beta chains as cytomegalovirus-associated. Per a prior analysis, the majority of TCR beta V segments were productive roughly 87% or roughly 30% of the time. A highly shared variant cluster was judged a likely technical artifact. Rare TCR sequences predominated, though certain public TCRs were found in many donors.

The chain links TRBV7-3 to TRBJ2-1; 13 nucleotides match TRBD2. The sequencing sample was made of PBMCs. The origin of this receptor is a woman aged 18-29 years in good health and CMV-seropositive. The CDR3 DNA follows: TGTGCCAGCAGCGCCGGGACTAGCGGGGCCGATGAGCAGTTCTTC. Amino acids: CASSAGTSGADEQFF.